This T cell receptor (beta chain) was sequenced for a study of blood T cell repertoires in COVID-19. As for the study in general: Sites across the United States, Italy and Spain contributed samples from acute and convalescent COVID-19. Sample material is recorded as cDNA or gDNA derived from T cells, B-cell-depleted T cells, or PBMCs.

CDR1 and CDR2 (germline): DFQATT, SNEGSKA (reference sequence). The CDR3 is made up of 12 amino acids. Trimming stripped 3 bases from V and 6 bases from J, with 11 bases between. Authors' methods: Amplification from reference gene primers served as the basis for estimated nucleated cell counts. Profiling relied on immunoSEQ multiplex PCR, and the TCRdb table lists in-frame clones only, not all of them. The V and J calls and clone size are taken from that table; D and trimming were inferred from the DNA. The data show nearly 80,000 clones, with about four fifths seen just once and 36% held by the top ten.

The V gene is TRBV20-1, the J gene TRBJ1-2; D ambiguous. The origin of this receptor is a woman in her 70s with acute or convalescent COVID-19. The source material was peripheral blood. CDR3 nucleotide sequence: TGCAGTGCTAGTGAGCGGGGAAATGGCTACACCTTC. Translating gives CSASERGNGYTF.